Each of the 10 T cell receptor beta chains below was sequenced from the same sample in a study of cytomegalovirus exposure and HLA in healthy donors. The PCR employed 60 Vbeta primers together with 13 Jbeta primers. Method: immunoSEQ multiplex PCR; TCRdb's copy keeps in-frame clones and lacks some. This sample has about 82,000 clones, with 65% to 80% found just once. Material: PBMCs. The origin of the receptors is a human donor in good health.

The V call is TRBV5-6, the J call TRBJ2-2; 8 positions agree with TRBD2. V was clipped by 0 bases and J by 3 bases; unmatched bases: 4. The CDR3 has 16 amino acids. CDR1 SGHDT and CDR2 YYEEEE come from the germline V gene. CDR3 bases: TGTGCCAGCAGCTTGGCCAGCGGGGGACACACCGGGGAGCTGTTTTTT. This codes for CASSLASGGHTGELFF.

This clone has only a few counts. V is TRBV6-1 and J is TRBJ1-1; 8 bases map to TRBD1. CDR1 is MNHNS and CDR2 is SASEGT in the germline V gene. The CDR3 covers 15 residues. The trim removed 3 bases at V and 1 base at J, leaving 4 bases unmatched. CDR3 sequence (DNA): TGTGCCAGCAGTGATTCGGGACAGGCGAACACTGAAGCTTTCTTT. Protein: CASSDSGQANTEAFF.

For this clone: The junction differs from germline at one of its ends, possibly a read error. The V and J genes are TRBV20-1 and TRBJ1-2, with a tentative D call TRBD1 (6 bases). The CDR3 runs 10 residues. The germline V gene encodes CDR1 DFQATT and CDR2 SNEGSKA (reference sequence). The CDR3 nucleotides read TGCAGTGCCCCACAGGGTGGCTACCCCTTC. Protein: CSAPQGGYPF.

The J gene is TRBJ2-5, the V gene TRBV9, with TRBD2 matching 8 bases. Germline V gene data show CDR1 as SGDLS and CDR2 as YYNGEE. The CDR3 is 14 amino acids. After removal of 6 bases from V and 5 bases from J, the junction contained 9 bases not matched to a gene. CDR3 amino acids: CASTPGLVLETQYF. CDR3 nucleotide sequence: TGTGCCAGCACCCCGGGACTAGTGTTGGAGACCCAGTACTTC.

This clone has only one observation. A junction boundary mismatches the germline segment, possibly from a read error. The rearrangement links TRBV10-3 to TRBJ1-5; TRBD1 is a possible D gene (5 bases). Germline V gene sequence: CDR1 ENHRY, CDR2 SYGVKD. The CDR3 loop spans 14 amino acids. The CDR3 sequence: CATHFTGGNQLQHF. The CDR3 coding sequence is TGTGCCACGCATTTTACAGGCGGCAATCAGCTCCAGCATTTT.

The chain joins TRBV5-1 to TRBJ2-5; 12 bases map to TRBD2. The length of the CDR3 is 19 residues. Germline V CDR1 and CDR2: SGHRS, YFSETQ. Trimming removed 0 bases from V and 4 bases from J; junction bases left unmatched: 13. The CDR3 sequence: CASSLAWASGGARRETQYF. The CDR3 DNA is TGCGCCAGCAGCTTGGCATGGGCTAGCGGGGGGGCCCGACGAGAGACCCAGTACTTC.

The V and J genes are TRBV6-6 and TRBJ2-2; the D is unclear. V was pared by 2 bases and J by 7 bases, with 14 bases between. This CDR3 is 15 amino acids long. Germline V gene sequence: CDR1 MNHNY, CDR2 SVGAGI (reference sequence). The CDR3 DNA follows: TGTGCCAGCAGTTACCTGCCTCGAACGGGCGGGGAGCTGTTTTTT. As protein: CASSYLPRTGGELFF.

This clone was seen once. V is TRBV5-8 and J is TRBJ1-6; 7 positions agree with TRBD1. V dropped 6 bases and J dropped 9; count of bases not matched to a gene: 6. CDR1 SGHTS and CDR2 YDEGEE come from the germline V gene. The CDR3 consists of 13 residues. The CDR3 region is CASTRQGGSPLHF. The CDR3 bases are TGTGCCAGCACCCGACAGGGAGGTTCACCCCTCCACTTT.

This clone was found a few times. The CDR3 loop reads CASRSPQDSKAGVSYEQYF. CDR3 coding DNA: TGCGCCAGCAGATCACCCCAGGACAGTAAGGCCGGCGTCTCCTACGAGCAGTACTTC. The genes are TRBV10-1 and TRBJ2-5; possible D gene TRBD1, 6 bases. The J call may be mistaken, given a closer DNA end match to TRBJ2-7. Germline-derived CDR1 and CDR2 are WNHNN and SYGVQD (reference sequence). The CDR3 covers 19 residues.

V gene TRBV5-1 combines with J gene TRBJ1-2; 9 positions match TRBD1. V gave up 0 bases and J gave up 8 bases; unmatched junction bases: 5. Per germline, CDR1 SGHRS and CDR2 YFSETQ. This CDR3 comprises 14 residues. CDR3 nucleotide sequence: TGCGCCAGCAGCTTGGGTGGGACAGGGAGAGGCTACACCTTC. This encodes CASSLGGTGRGYTF.